This TCR beta chain was identified in a study of regulatory T cells in long-lasting Graves disease. Building of the TCR beta libraries involved iRepertoire HTBI primers and Arm-PCR of CDR3 regions. One entry per CDR3 protein results from TCRdb running MiXCR on the multiplex PCR reads. The sample has around 250,000 distinct CDR3 sequences, around a sixth seen once. This clonotype occurred many times. V shed 5 bases and J shed 1 base, with 9 bases lying between them. Per germline, CDR1 SGDLS and CDR2 YYNGEE. The CDR3 loop spans 13 amino acids. Time point noted: newly diagnosed GD, antithyroid drugs for less than 3 months. Construction of the TCR library relied on RNA isolated from PBMCs. These data were likewise used in another study, on T cells in Graves' hyperthyroidism and ophthalmopathy.

V is TRBV9 and J is TRBJ1-1, with D possibly being TRBD1 (5 bases). This receptor was identified in a woman aged 30 to 39 with Graves disease. This specimen consisted of peripheral blood mononuclear cells (PBMCs), obtained at new diagnosis, from a patient treated with antithyroid drugs. The CDR3 is CASRLTENTEAFF. The CDR3 coding sequence is TGTGCCAGCAGACTGACAGAGAACACTGAAGCTTTCTTT.